Each of the 12 T cell receptor beta chains below was sequenced from the same sample in a study of blood T cell repertoires in COVID-19. TCRdb keeps only in-frame clones here, not all; method: immunoSEQ multiplex PCR. The table lists some 120,000 clones, 75% to 85% of them singletons. The source material was peripheral blood. The source of these receptors is a man aged 35-49 years with active or convalescent COVID-19.

This clone showed up just a few times. This sequence joins TRBV18 and TRBJ1-4, with no clear D. Trimming cost V 0 bases and J 8 bases, with 10 bases left between them. Germline-derived CDR1 and CDR2 are KGHSH and LQKENI. The CDR3 spans 14 residues. For the CDR3, the DNA is TGTGCCAGCTCACCACCGGGCAACCCCGAAAAACTGTTTTTT. It translates to CASSPPGNPEKLFF. Together with reference TRBV18 and TRBJ1-4, the CDR3 gives the full variable domain: NAGVMQNPRHLVRRRGQEARLRCSPMKGHSHVYWYRQLPEEGLKFMVYLQKENIIDESGMPKERFSAEFPKEGPSILRIQQVVRGDSAAYFCASSPPGNPEKLFFGSGTQLSVL.

The V call is TRBV5-1, the J call TRBJ2-4; D is unresolved. V lost 0 bases and J lost 8, with 15 bases in between. This CDR3 has 15 amino acids. Germline V gene data show CDR1 as SGHRS and CDR2 as YFSETQ. DNA of the CDR3: TGCGCCAGCAGCTTGGGAGGAGTTCTAGGTGACATTCAGTACTTC. Protein sequence: CASSLGGVLGDIQYF.

V and J are TRBV29-1 and TRBJ1-2, with D possibly TRBD1 on 6 matching bases. Trimming cost V 3 bases and J 7 bases, with 18 bases left between them. The germline CDR1 and CDR2 sequences are SQVTM and ANQGSEA. This CDR3 spans 14 amino acids. CDR3 residues: CSVEPDSVSLGYTF. For the CDR3, the DNA is TGCAGCGTTGAGCCGGACAGCGTGAGCCTTGGCTACACCTTC.

The V gene is TRBV27, the J gene TRBJ2-5; D perhaps matches TRBD2 (7 bases). V was clipped by 5 bases and J by 4 bases, with 20 bases between them. This CDR3 is built from 16 residues. Germline lookup yields CDR1 MNHEY and CDR2 SMNVEV (reference sequence). CDR3 in DNA: TGTGCCAGCAGTACAGGGACTACCGGCGCCCGAGAGACCCAGTACTTC. This encodes CASSTGTTGARETQYF.

The chain is built from TRBV19 and TRBJ2-7; a weak D match, TRBD2 (6 bases). Germline V gene data show CDR1 as LNHDA and CDR2 as SQIVND (reference sequence). CDR3 length equals 12 residues. Trimming shortened V by 0 bases and J by 9 bases, and 9 bases separated the two germline ends. The DNA for the CDR3 is TGTGCCAGTAGTATAGATGGCGGGATGCAGTACTTC. Translating gives CASSIDGGMQYF.

The table lists this clone with a count of one. The rearrangement joins TRBV7-2 to TRBJ2-7; 8 nucleotides align to TRBD1. CDR1 is SGHTA, CDR2 FQGNSA, per germline. This CDR3 has 16 residues. V lost 2 bases and J lost 3; bases outside the gene matches: 9. The CDR3: CASSLTGTGGIYEQYF. CDR3 DNA: TGTGCCAGCAGCTTAACCGGAACAGGGGGGATCTACGAGCAGTACTTC.

The chain is built from TRBV5-1 and TRBJ1-1; D gene ambiguous. Trimming took off 2 bases at V and 2 bases at J, with 10 bases between the two ends. The CDR3 sequence is 14 residues long. Germline V gene lookup returns CDR1 SGHRS and CDR2 YFSETQ. The CDR3 here is CASSFGSTNTEAFF. Here the CDR3 DNA reads TGCGCCAGCAGCTTTGGGTCGACTAACACTGAAGCTTTCTTT.

This rearrangement joins TRBV12-5 to TRBJ1-1; D perhaps matches TRBD1 (6 bases). The CDR3 contains 14 residues. Germline assignment: CDR1 LGHNT and CDR2 FRNRAP. V lost 5 bases, J lost 8 bases, and 18 bases lay in between. The CDR3 is CASGPRLTGTEAFF. The CDR3 DNA reads TGTGCTAGTGGTCCCCGGCTCACAGGGACAGAAGCTTTCTTT.

The rearrangement uses TRBV5-1 and TRBJ1-1, with D uncertain. Germline V gene data show CDR1 as SGHRS and CDR2 as YFSETQ. The V gene lost 3 bases and the J gene lost 6 bases, with 18 bases spanning the gap. The CDR3 has 15 residues. The DNA of the CDR3 is TGCGCCAGCAGCTCGGATACGGGAATCATCTCTGAAGCTTTCTTT. This gives the protein CASSSDTGIISEAFF.

CDR3 bases: TGTGCCAGCAGCCAACTAAGCGCCAGCACAGATACGCAGTATTTT. Translating it yields CASSQLSASTDTQYF. V gene TRBV14 combines with J gene TRBJ2-3; D unresolved. Trimming took 2 bases from V and 0 from J, leaving 9 bases between them. CDR3 length equals 15 residues. From germline, CDR1 is SGHDN and CDR2 FVKESK. Looking up the rest from reference TRBV14 and TRBJ2-3 gives the full variable domain: EAGVTQFPSHSVIEKGQTVTLRCDPISGHDNLYWYRRVMGKEIKFLLHFVKESKQDESGMPNNRFLAERTGGTYSTLKVQPAELEDSGVYFCASSQLSASTDTQYFGPGTRLTVL.

This rearrangement joins TRBV29-1 to TRBJ2-1, with D possibly TRBD2 on 6 matching bases. Trimming stripped 7 bases from V and 11 bases from J, with 12 bases between. CDR3 length: 10 residues. Germline V gene lookup returns CDR1 SQVTM and CDR2 ANQGSEA. CDR3 sequence: CSGVREQQFF. CDR3 coding DNA: TGCAGCGGAGTCCGGGAGCAGCAGTTCTTC.

The chain links TRBV4-2 to TRBJ1-2; D uncertain. Trimming removed 1 base from V and 8 bases from J, with 8 bases in between. CDR3 length equals 12 residues. Germline CDR1 is LGHNA and CDR2 is YNFKEQ. The chain's CDR3 is CASSQGGGGYTF. The CDR3 bases are TGTGCCAGCAGCCAAGGGGGAGGGGGCTACACCTTC.